The T cell receptor (beta chain) under discussion was sequenced for a study of T cell repertoires in cytomegalovirus infection. This clonotype showed up just a few times. Its specificity is not known. CDR3 size: 17 residues. J lost 5 bases, V lost 4 bases, and 8 bases had no gene match. Germline V gives CDR1 SGDLS, CDR2 YYNGEE. TCRdb re-called the reads through MiXCR, storing one row per CDR3 protein. The sample shows about half a million distinct CDR3 sequences, about 33% of them seen only once. Sequencing was performed on cultured PBMCs, taken from culture after CMV antigen stimulation. The clonotype comes from a human donor in good health (CMV status not recorded). Some clones in this sample may be carry-over from other donors' samples. The gene calls are TRBV9 and TRBJ2-1, with 14 bases identical to TRBD2. The CDR3 region has the DNA TGTGCCAGCAGCCTACGGACTAGCGGGAGGACCGACAATGAGCAGTTCTTC. It specifies CASSLRTSGRTDNEQFF.